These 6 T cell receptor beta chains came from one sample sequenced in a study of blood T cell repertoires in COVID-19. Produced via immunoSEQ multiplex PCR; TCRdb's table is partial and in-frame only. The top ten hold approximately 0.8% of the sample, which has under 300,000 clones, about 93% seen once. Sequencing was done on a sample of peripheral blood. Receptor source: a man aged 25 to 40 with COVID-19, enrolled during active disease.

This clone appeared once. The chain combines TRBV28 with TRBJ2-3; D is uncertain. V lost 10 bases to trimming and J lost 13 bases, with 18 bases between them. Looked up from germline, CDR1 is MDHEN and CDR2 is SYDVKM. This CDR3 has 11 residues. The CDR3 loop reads CATQAPVAEYF. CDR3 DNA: TGTGCCACCCAGGCCCCCGTGGCTGAGTATTTT.

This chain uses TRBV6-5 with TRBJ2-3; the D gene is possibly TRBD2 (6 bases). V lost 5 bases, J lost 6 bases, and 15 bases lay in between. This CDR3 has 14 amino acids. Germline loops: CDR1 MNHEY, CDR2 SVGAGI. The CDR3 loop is CASSRQEGTDTQYF. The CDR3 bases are TGTGCCAGCAGTCGCCAGGAGGGGACGGATACGCAGTATTTT.

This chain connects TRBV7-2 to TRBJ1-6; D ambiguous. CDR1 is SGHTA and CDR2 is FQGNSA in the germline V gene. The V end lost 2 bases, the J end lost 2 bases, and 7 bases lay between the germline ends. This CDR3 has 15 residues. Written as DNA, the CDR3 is TGTGCCAGCAGCTTACCCGGGGCCTATAATTCACCCCTCCACTTT. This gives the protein CASSLPGAYNSPLHF.

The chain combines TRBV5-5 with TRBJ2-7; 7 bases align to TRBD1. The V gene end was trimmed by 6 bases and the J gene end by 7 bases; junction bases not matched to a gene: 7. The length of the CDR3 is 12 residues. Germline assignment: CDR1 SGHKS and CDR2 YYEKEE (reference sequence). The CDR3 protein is CASTIPGGEQYF. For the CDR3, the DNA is TGTGCCAGCACTATCCCAGGGGGAGAGCAGTACTTC.

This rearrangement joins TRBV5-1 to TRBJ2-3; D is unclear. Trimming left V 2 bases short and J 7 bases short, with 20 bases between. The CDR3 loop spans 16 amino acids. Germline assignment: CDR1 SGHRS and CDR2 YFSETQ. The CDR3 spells CASSFSGGTSRNTQYF. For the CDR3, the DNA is TGCGCCAGCAGCTTTTCGGGTGGTACATCTCGGAATACGCAGTATTTT.

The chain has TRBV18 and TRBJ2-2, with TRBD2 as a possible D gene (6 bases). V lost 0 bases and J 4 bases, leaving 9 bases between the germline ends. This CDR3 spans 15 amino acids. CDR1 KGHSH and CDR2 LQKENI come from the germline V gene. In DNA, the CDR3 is TGTGCCAGCTCACCACCGGAGGGGCCCACCGGGGAGCTGTTTTTT. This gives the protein CASSPPEGPTGELFF.